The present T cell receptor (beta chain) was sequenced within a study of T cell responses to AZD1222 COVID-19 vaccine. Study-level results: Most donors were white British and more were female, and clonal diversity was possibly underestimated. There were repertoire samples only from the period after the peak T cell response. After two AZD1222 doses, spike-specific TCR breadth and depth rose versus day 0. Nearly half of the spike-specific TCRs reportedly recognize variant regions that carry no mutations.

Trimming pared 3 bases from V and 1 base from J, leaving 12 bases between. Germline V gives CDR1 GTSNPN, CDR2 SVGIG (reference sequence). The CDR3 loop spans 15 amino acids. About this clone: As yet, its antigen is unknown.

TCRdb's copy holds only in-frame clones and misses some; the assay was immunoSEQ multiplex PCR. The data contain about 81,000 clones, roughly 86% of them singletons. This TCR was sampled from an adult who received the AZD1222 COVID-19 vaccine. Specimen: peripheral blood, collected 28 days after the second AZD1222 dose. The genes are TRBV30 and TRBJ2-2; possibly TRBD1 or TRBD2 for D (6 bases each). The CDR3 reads CAWRGGRKNTGELFF. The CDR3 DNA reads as TGTGCCTGGAGAGGGGGGCGGAAGAACACCGGGGAGCTGTTTTTT.